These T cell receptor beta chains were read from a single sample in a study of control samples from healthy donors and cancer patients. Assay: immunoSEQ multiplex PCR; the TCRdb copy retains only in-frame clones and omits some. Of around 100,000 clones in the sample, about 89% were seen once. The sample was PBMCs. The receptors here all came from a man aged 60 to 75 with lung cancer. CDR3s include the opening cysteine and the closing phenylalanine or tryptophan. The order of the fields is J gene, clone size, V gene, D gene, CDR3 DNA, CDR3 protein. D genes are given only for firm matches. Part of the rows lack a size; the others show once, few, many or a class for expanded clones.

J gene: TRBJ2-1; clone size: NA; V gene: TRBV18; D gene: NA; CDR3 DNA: TGTGCCAGCTCACCGCCGACTAGGACCTACAATGAGCAGTTCTTC; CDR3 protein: CASSPPTRTYNEQFF
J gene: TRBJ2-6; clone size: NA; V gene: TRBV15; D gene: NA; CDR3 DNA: TGTGCCACCAGCAGCTCTGGGGCCAACGTCCTGACTTTC; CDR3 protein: CATSSSGANVLTF
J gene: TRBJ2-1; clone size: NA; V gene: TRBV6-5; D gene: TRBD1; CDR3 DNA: TGTGCCAGCAGTTACTCAACGCACAGGGGTTACAATGAGCAGTTCTTC; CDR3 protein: CASSYSTHRGYNEQFF
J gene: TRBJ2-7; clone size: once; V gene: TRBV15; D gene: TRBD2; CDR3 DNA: TGTGCCACCAGCAGAGATAAAGCGGGGGGCTACGAGCAGTACTTC; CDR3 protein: CATSRDKAGGYEQYF
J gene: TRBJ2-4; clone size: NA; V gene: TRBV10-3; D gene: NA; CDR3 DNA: TGTGCCATCAGTGACTCGACGGGGGGCGGCATTCAGTACTTC; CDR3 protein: CAISDSTGGGIQYF
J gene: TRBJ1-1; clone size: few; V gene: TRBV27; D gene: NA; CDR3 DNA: TGTGCCAGCAGTGAAGGAGGCGGGTCGAGGCACACTGAAGCTTTCTTT; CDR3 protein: CASSEGGGSRHTEAFF
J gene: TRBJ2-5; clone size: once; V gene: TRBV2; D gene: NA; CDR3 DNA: TGTGCCAGCAGCAGACTCTCCCAACAAGAGACCCAGTACTTC; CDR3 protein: CASSRLSQQETQYF
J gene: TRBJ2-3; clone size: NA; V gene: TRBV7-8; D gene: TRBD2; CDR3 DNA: TGTGCCAGCAGATTACGGACTAGCGGGGGGGCTGGGTACGATACGCAGTATTTT; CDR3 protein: CASRLRTSGGAGYDTQYF
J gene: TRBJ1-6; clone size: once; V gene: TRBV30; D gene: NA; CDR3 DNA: TGTGCCTGGAGCCTCTATAATTCACCCCTCCACTTT; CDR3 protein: CAWSLYNSPLHF
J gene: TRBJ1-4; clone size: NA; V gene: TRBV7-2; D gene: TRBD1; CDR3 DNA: TGTGCCAGCAGCTCGACAGGGGATGAAAAACTGTTTTTT; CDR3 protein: CASSSTGDEKLFF
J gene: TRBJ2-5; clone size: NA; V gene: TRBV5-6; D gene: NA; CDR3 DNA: TGTGCCAGCAGCCCCGGCTGGACAACCCAAGAGACCCAGTACTTC; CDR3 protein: CASSPGWTTQETQYF
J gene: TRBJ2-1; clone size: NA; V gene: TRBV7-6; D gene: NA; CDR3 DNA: TGTGCCAGCAGCTTAGGTGGGACCACCTACAATGAGCAGTTCTTC; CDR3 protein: CASSLGGTTYNEQFF
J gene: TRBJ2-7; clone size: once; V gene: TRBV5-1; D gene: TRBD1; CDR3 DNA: TGCGCCAGCAGCTTGGGTCCCGGGACAGGGGGGCGGTACGAGCAGTACTTC; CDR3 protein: CASSLGPGTGGRYEQYF
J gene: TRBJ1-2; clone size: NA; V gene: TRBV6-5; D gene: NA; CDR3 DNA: TGTGCCAGCAGTTACCGACAAGGGAGCTATGGCTACACCTTC; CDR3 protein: CASSYRQGSYGYTF
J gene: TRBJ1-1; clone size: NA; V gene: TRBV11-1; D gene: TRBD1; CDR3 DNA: TGTGCCAGCAGCTCCAGGGACAGGGGGCAAACTGAAGCTTTCTTT; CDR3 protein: CASSSRDRGQTEAFF
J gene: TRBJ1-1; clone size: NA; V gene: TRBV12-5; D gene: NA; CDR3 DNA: TGTGCTAGTGGTTCACCTTATTTGGAGGGGAAGGCCCACACTGAAGCTTTCTTT; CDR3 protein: CASGSPYLEGKAHTEAFF
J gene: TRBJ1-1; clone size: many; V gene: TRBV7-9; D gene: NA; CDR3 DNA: TGTGCCAGCAGCTCTCAGGGTGGAACTGAAGCTTTCTTT; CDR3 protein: CASSSQGGTEAFF
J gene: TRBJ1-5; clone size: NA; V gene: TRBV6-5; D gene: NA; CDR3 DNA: TGTGCCAGCAGCTACCAGGGTACAAGCAATCAGCCCCAGCATTTT; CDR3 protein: CASSYQGTSNQPQHF
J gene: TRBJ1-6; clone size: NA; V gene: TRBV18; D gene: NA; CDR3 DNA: TGTGCCAGCTCACTGACAGTGGGAGATTCACCCCTCCACTTT; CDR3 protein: CASSLTVGDSPLHF
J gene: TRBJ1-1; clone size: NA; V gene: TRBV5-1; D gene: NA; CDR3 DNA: TGCGCCAGCAGCTTATGGACGGTGAACACTGAAGCTTTCTTT; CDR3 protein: CASSLWTVNTEAFF
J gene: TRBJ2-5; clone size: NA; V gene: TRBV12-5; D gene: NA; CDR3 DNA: TGTGCTAGTGGTTTAGTAACCCCAGAGACCCAGTACTTC; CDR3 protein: CASGLVTPETQYF
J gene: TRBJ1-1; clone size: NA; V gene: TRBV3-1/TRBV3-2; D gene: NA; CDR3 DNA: TGTGCCAGCAGCCTCCGTGGAGGGCTCAACGCTGAAGCTTTCTTT; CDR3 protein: CASSLRGGLNAEAFF
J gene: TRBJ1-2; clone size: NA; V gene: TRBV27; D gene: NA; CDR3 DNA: TGTGCCAGCAGTTCCTCAGAAACCCGGGACGGCTACACCTTC; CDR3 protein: CASSSSETRDGYTF
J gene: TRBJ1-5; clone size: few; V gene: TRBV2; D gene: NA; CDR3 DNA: TGTGCCAGCAGTGGACAGGCGGTAACTCAGCCCCAGCATTTT; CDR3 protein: CASSGQAVTQPQHF
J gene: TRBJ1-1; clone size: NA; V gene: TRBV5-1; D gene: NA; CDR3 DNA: TGCGCCAGCACCCTCTCAAGGAACACTGAAGCTTTCTTT; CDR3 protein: CASTLSRNTEAFF
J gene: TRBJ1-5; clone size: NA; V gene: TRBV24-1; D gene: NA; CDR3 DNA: TGTGCCACCAGTGTTGGGGCAGACAATCAGCCCCAGCATTTT; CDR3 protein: CATSVGADNQPQHF
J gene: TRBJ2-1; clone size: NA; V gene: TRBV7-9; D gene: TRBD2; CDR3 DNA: TGTGCCAGCAGCTTACCTTTAGCGGGGGGTAATGAGCAGTTCTTC; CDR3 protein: CASSLPLAGGNEQFF
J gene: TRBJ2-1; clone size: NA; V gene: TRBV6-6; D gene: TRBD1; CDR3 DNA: TGTGCCAGCAGTCTTGAAGGACAGGGGGCGAGAAGGACCTACAATGAGCAGTTCTTC; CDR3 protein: CASSLEGQGARRTYNEQFF
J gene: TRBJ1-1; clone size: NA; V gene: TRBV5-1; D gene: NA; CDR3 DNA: TGCGCCAGCAGCTTAAACGCTATGAACACTGAAGCTTTCTTT; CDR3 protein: CASSLNAMNTEAFF
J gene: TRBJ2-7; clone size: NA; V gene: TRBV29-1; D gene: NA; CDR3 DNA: TGCAGCGTTGAAAACCCGATCCGCTACGAGCAGTACTTC; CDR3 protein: CSVENPIRYEQYF
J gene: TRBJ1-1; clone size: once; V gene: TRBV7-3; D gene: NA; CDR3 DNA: TGTGCCAGCAGCTCAACACAGGGATTCACTGAAGCTTTCTTT; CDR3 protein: CASSSTQGFTEAFF
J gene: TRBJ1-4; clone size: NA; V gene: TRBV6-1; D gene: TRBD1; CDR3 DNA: TGTGCCAGCAGTGCCGACAGGGGAGGTCAAGCTAATGAAAAACTGTTTTTT; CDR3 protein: CASSADRGGQANEKLFF
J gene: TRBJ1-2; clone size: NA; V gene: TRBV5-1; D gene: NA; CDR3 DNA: TGCGCCAGCAGTTCTGGACAGCTTAACTATGGCTACACCTTC; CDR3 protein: CASSSGQLNYGYTF
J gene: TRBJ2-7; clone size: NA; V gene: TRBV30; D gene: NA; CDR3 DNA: TGTGCCTGGAGTGTTGGCAGGGGTTACGAGCAGTACTTC; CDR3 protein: CAWSVGRGYEQYF
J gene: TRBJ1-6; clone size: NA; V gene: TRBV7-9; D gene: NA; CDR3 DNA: TGTGCCAGCAGCTCCGGAGGGGCCAATTCACCCCTCCACTTT; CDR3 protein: CASSSGGANSPLHF
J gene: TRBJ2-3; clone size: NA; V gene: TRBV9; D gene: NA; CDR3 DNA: TGTGCCAGCAGCGGACAGGAGAGCCATACGCAGTATTTT; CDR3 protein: CASSGQESHTQYF
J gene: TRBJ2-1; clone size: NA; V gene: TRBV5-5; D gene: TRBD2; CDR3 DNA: TGTGCCAGCAGCTTGGCGCAGATTAGCGGGGGGGCCACGAATGAGCAGTTCTTC; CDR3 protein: CASSLAQISGGATNEQFF
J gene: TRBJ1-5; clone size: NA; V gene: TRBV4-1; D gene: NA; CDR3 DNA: TGCGCCAGCAGCCAAGAGTATAGCAATCAGCCCCAGCATTTT; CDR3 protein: CASSQEYSNQPQHF
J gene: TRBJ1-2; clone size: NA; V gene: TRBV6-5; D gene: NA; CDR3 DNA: TGTGCCAGCAGTTACGACAGCAACTATGGCTACACCTTC; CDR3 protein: CASSYDSNYGYTF
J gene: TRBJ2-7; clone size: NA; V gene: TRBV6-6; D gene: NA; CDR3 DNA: TGTGCCAGCAGTTATTTGTCACAGGGCGGCGAGCAGTACTTC; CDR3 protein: CASSYLSQGGEQYF
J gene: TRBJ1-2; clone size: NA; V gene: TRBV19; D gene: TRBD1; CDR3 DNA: TGTGCCAGTAAACAGGGGAATTTCTATGGCTACACCTTC; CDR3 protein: CASKQGNFYGYTF
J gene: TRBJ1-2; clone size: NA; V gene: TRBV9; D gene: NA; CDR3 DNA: NA; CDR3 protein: CASSVVGSGTAFRTF
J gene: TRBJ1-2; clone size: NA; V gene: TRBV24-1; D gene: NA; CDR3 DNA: TGTGCCACCAGTGACACCGAGATGCTGTATGGCTACACCTTC; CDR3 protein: CATSDTEMLYGYTF
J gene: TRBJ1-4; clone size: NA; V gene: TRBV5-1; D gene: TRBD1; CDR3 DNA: TGCGCCAGCAGCTTAATGGGGACAGGGCAGGAAAAACTGTTTTTT; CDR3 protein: CASSLMGTGQEKLFF
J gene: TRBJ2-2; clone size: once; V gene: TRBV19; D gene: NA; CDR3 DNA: TGTGCCAGTACCTATTCAATGAGACAGCCGAACACCGGGGAGCTGTTTTTT; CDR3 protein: CASTYSMRQPNTGELFF
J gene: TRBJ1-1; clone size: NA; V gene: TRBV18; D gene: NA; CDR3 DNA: TGTGCCAGCTCACCATTGCCGGCGGGTGGGTTTTACACTGAAGCTTTCTTT; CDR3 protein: CASSPLPAGGFYTEAFF
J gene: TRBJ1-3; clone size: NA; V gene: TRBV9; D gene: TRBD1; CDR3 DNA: TGTGCCAGCAGCGCGGACAGGCACTCTGGAAACACCATATATTTT; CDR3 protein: CASSADRHSGNTIYF
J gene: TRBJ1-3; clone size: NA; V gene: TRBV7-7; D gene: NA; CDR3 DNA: TGTGCCAGCAGCTTAGCAGCTGGGGCTGGAAACACCATATATTTT; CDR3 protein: CASSLAAGAGNTIYF
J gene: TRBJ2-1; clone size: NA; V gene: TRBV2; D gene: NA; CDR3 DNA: TGTGCCAGCCAACCGTCAGTTGAGCAGTTCTTC; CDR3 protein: CASQPSVEQFF
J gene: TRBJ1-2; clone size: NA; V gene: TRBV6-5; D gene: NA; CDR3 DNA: TGTGCCAGCAGTTCGACAATCAACTATGGCTACACCTTC; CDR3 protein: CASSSTINYGYTF
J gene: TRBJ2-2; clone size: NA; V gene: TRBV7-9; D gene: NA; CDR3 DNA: TGTGCCAGCAGCCCCCCAGGGGTGGGAAAGGCCGGGGAGCTGTTTTTT; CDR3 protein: CASSPPGVGKAGELFF
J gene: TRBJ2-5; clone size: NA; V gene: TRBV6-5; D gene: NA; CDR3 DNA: TGTGCCAGCAGAGGGACAACGTACCAAGAGACCCAGTACTTC; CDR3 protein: CASRGTTYQETQYF
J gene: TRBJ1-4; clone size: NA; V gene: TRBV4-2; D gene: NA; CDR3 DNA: TGTGCCAGCAGCCAAGATCTATCCGTAACTAATGAAAAACTGTTTTTT; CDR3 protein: CASSQDLSVTNEKLFF
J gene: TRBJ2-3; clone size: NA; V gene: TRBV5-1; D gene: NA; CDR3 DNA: TGCGCCACCTGGGAAGGCACCTTCGGAACAGATACGCAGTATTTT; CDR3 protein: CATWEGTFGTDTQYF
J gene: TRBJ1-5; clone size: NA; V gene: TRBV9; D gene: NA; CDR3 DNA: TGTGCCAGCAGCCCCGGGGGGATCGGCAATCAGCCCCAGCATTTT; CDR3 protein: CASSPGGIGNQPQHF